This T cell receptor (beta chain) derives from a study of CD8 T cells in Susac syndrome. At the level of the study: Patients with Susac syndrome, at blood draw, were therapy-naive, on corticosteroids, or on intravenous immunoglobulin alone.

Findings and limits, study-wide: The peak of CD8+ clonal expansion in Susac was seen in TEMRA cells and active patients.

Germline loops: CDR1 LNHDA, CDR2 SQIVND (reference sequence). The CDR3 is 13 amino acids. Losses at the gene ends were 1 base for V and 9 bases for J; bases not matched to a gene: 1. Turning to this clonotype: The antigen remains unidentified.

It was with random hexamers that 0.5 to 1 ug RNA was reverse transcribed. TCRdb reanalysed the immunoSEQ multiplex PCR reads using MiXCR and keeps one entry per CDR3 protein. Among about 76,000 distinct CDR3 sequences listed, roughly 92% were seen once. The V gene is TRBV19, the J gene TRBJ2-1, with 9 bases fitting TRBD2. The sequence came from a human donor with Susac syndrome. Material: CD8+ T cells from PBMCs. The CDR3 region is CASSIGSGGEQFF. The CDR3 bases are TGTGCCAGTAGTATAGGTAGCGGGGGTGAGCAGTTCTTC.